The next 9 T cell receptor beta chains were all read from a single sample in a study of CD8 T cells in Susac syndrome. An input of about 0.45 to 1 ug of RNA was subjected to reverse transcription using random hexamers. Each CDR3 protein gets one entry after TCRdb re-called the immunoSEQ multiplex PCR reads with MiXCR. The sample comprises 250,000 to 300,000 distinct CDR3 sequences, approximately 81% of which are singletons, and approximately 0.11% rests with the top ten. What was sequenced was CD8+ T cells from PBMCs. Receptors originate from a human donor with multiple sclerosis.

CDR3 in amino acids: CASSTTDRVSGGYTF. DNA of the CDR3: TGTGCCAGCAGCACCACGGACAGGGTGTCGGGAGGCTACACCTTC. V is TRBV7-8 and J is TRBJ1-2; 8 bases align to TRBD1. Germline V gives CDR1 SGHVS, CDR2 FQNEAQ. Trimming removed 5 bases from V and 8 bases from J; junction bases left unmatched: 13. This CDR3 has 15 residues.

The chain is built from TRBV7-9 and TRBJ2-3; 9 nucleotides align to TRBD1. The CDR3 loop spans 16 amino acids. The V segment lost 7 bases and the J segment 8 bases; nucleotides outside the gene matches: 16. CDR1 SEHNR and CDR2 FQNEAQ come from the germline V gene (reference sequence). CDR3 nucleotides: TGTGCCAGCACCGGTTCCCGGGACAGGGACAAGGGTACGCAGTATTTT. Protein: CASTGSRDRDKGTQYF. The entire variable domain, with the rest obtained from reference TRBV7-9 and TRBJ2-3, is as follows: DTGVSQNPRHKITKRGQNVTFRCDPISEHNRLYWYRQTLGQGPEFLTYFQNEAQLEKSRLLSDRFSAERPKGSFSTLEIQRTEQGDSAMYLCASTGSRDRDKGTQYFGPGTRLTVL.

The chain uses TRBV2 and TRBJ1-6; 8 nucleotides agree with TRBD1. V lost 7 bases, J lost 4 bases, and 9 bases stayed unmatched. Germline CDR1 and CDR2: SNHLY and FYNNEI. CDR3 size: 16 residues. CDR3 residues: CASTRDTGGYNSPLHF. The DNA for the CDR3 is TGTGCCAGCACTCGGGACACAGGGGGGTATAATTCACCCCTCCACTTT.

V is TRBV27 and J is TRBJ2-2; a possible D gene is TRBD1 (6 bases). With 6 bases removed from V and 5 bases from J, the gap between germline ends came to 10 bases. The CDR3 extends over 13 amino acids. CDR1 and CDR2 from the germline V gene are MNHEY and SMNVEV (reference sequence). CDR3 nucleotides: TGTGCCAGCAGAGGGACAACAACCGGGGAGCTGTTTTTT. Protein: CASRGTTTGELFF.

The J gene is TRBJ1-2, the V gene TRBV28, with a tentative D call TRBD1 (6 bases). CDR3 length: 14 amino acids. Germline loops: CDR1 MDHEN, CDR2 SYDVKM. V lost 5 bases to trimming and J lost 5 bases, with 15 bases between them. CDR3: CASSVQGVEYGYTF. The CDR3 region has the DNA TGTGCCAGCAGTGTACAGGGAGTTGAGTATGGCTACACCTTC.

CDR3: CASSPPGPNNSPLHF. CDR3 bases: TGTGCCAGCAGCCCCCCGGGACCGAATAATTCACCCCTCCACTTT. The chain combines TRBV7-6 with TRBJ1-6; tentative D call: TRBD1 (5 bases). This CDR3 comprises 15 residues. CDR1 is SGHVS, CDR2 FNYEAQ, per germline. Trimming stripped 5 bases from V and 5 bases from J, with 13 bases between.

The J gene is TRBJ2-7, the V gene TRBV4-2; the match to TRBD2 covers 7 bases. The V and J ends lost 4 bases and 5 bases, in that order; junction bases with no gene match: 11. This CDR3 has 15 residues. CDR1 and CDR2 (germline): LGHNA, YNFKEQ. CDR3 DNA: TGTGCCAGCAGCCCGTTAGCGGGCCGCGTCCACGAGCAGTACTTC. It encodes CASSPLAGRVHEQYF.

The chain joins TRBV7-9 to TRBJ1-4, with D unresolved. This CDR3 region has 14 residues. From germline, CDR1 is SEHNR and CDR2 FQNEAQ (reference sequence). V was shortened by 5 bases and J by 8 bases, with 15 bases between the two germline ends. The CDR3 here is CASSPPTPREKLFF. The DNA for the CDR3 is TGTGCCAGCAGCCCACCCACACCAAGAGAAAAACTGTTTTTT.

This clonotype was observed a few times. This chain connects TRBV5-1 to TRBJ2-7, with TRBD2 as a possible D gene (5 bases). The CDR3 runs to 14 residues. Germline CDR1 reads SGHRS; CDR2 reads YFSETQ. Trimming cost V 4 bases and J 7 bases, with 18 bases left between them. The CDR3: CASSPRTGPWEQYF. CDR3 sequence (DNA): TGCGCCAGCAGCCCTCGGACTGGCCCGTGGGAGCAGTACTTC.